This TCR beta chain was identified during a study of cytomegalovirus exposure and HLA in healthy donors. Study-level points and caveats: According to reports, the classifier identified cytomegalovirus status with high specificity and sensitivity.

Comment on this clone: Its matching antigen is unknown.

Germline V gene sequence: CDR1 MGHRA, CDR2 YSYEKL. The CDR3 loop spans 19 amino acids. V was clipped by 1 base and J by 0 bases, with 22 bases between them. The table came from immunoSEQ multiplex PCR; TCRdb's copy has only in-frame clones and leaves some out. The repertoire has over 100,000 clones, approximately 88% of them found once; the top ten carry around 6%. This TCR was recovered from a woman in her late teens or twenties in good health and CMV-seropositive. Sequences were obtained from PBMCs. The J gene is TRBJ2-7, the V gene TRBV4-1, with D possibly TRBD2 on 6 matching bases. In nucleotides, the CDR3 is TGCGCCAGCAGCCAAGCTGACCCCGTGGTCAGCGGGCCCTCCTACGAGCAGTACTTC. This codes for CASSQADPVVSGPSYEQYF.